The clone carrying this TCR beta chain was counted ten times or more. Its antigen is still unknown. Each CDR3 protein is one row after TCRdb ran MiXCR on the multiplex PCR reads. The profile shows approximately 150,000 distinct CDR3 sequences, around a third of them singletons. The sample originates from a study of breast tumors, draining lymph nodes, adjacent tissues. Study-wide findings and caveats: The data were judged consistent with most tumor T cells coming from lymph node and expanding in tumor. Tumor T cell lymph node origin was a supported hypothesis, not proven. Tumors had less TCR diversity than lymph nodes, more than nontumor tissue.

The lymph nodes were axillary draining lymph nodes from breast cancer patients. Germline V lookup: CDR1 SGHDN, CDR2 FVKESK. V shed 2 bases and J shed 7 bases, with 18 bases lying between them. The CDR3 loop spans 15 amino acids. The chain carries TRBV14 and TRBJ2-7, with D uncertain. Sequenced: axillary lymph node tissue. The clonotype comes from a female donor with breast cancer. Some clones in this sample may be carry-over from other donors' samples. CDR3 sequence reads: CASSQTALGYWEQYF. The CDR3 DNA reads TGTGCCAGCAGCCAAACCGCTCTGGGGTATTGGGAGCAGTACTTC.